The clone carrying this T cell receptor beta chain was recorded at least ten times. As yet, its antigen is unknown. Profiled with immunoSEQ multiplex PCR; TCRdb holds only in-frame clones, not every one. This sample carries 20,000 to 30,000 clones, none of them present only once. This sample was included in a study of T cells after posttransplantation cyclophosphamide. The related graft donor's blood sample was taken on the day of bone marrow donation. The study's findings and limits: Recipient CMV seropositivity and CMV reactivation strongly tracked TRB clonality. Blood and skin or GI T cell repertoires showed limited TRB overlap. Donor-recipient repertoire similarity was low at 1-2 months, rising over year one.

The source of this sequence is a man over 45 in good health, CMV-negative, and a related stem cell transplant donor. The specimen was PBMCs.

This chain's CDR3 is CASSFGQGWDQPQHF. Written as DNA, the CDR3 is TGTGCCAGCAGCTTTGGACAGGGCTGGGATCAGCCCCAGCATTTT. The chain recombines TRBV5-8 with TRBJ1-5; the match to TRBD1 covers 8 bases. The CDR3 consists of 15 residues. V was pared by 2 bases and J by 5 bases, with 6 bases of the junction left unmatched. Germline V gene lookup returns CDR1 SGHTS and CDR2 YDEGEE.